This record concerns one T cell receptor beta chain sequence. The data were produced by immunoSEQ multiplex PCR, yet TCRdb's version contains in-frame clones alone and is incomplete. The data hold tens of thousands of clones, with 80% to 90% observed a single time. This sample was taken from a study of T cell responses to AZD1222 COVID-19 vaccine. Per the germline V gene, CDR1 is SEHNR and CDR2 is FQNEAQ (reference sequence). The CDR3 has 15 amino acids. V was shortened by 5 bases and J by 0 bases, with 13 bases between the two germline ends. The rearrangement links TRBV7-9 to TRBJ1-1, with a tentative D call TRBD1 (5 bases). The source is an adult who received the AZD1222 COVID-19 vaccine. The material sequenced was peripheral blood, taken 28 days after the second AZD1222 dose. CDR3 sequence: CASSRWDGMNTEAFF. The CDR3, as DNA: TGTGCCAGCAGCCGCTGGGACGGCATGAACACTGAAGCTTTCTTT.